This T cell receptor beta chain was recorded in a study of T cell responses to AZD1222 COVID-19 vaccine. Clones were read by immunoSEQ multiplex PCR, and TCRdb kept only the in-frame ones, dropping some. Found here are 70,000 or so clones, about nine tenths of them singletons; the top ten hold 24%. Germline V gene data show CDR1 as MNHEY and CDR2 as SVGAGI. The CDR3 is 15 residues long. The junction had 10 bases not matched to a gene; V was cut back by 6 bases and J by 6 bases. Here the sequenced sample was peripheral blood, taken on day 0 of AZD1222 vaccination. This chain links TRBV6-5 with TRBJ2-7, with 11 bases lining up with TRBD1. The sequence derives from an adult in good health. The CDR3 DNA sequence: TGTGCCAGCAGCGGGACAGGGGGTGCCTCAAGCGAGCAGTACTTC. The encoded protein is CASSGTGGASSEQYF.